The sequence of this T cell receptor beta chain was determined in a study of siplizumab effects on memory and regulatory T cells. General study findings and limits: Suppressive activity of Tregs proliferating in siplizumab cultures remained unconfirmed. Naive T cells were seemingly more diverse than memory cells, and major contributions to the alloresponse seemed to be made by them.

Each sample had 9.3 x 10^4 or so TCR templates assayed. TCRdb's table, derived via immunoSEQ multiplex PCR, lists solely in-frame clones and lacks some. The data show over 100,000 clones, with about 91% seen just once and 0.65% to 0.9% held by the top ten. A remark on this clone: No antigen is known for it.

V shed 5 bases, J shed 8 bases, and the junction held 11 bases outside the gene matches. The CDR3 contains 15 residues. Germline V gene lookup returns CDR1 KGHSH and CDR2 LQKENI. This receptor was identified in a human donor in good health. The chain joins TRBV18 to TRBJ1-2; 10 nucleotides line up with TRBD1. Material for sequencing was Tregs sorted from blood. The CDR3 region has the DNA TGTGCCAGCTCATCCTCGACAGGGGGCGCCGACGGCTACACCTTC. Its translation: CASSSSTGGADGYTF.